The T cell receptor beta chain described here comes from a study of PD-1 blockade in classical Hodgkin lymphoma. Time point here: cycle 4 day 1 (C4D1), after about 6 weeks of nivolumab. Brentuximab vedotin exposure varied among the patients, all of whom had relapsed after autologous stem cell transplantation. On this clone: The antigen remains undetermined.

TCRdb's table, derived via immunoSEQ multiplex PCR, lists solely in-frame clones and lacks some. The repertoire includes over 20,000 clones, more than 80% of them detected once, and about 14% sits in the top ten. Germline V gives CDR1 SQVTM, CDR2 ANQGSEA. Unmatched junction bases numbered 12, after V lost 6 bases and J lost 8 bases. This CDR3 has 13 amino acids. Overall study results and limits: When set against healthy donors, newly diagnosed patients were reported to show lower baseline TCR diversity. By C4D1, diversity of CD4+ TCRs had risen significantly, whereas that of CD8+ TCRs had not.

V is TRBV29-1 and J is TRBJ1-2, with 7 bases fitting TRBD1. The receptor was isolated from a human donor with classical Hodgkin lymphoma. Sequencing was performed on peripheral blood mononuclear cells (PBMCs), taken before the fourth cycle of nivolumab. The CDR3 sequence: CSVVIQGYTGYTF. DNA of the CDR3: TGCAGCGTAGTAATACAGGGGTATACGGGCTACACCTTC.